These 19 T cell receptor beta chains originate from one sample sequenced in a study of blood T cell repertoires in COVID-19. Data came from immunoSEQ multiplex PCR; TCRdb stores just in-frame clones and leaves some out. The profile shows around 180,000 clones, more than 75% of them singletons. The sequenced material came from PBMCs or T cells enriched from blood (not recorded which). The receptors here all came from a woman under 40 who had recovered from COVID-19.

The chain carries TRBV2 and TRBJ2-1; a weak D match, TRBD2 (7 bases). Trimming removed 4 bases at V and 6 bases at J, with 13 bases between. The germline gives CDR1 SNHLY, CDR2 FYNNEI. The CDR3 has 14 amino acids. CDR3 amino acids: CASSGGGSGNEQFF. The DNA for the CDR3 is TGTGCCAGCAGTGGGGGGGGCTCTGGCAATGAGCAGTTCTTC.

CDR3 residues: CASSLGGREGYTF. For the CDR3, the DNA is TGTGCCAGCAGCCTTGGGGGCAGAGAAGGCTACACCTTC. The chain carries TRBV7-3 and TRBJ1-2, with D maybe TRBD1 (6 bases). Germline V lookup: CDR1 SGHTA, CDR2 FQGTGA. This CDR3 has 13 residues. Trimming cost V 5 bases and J 8 bases, with 15 bases left between them.

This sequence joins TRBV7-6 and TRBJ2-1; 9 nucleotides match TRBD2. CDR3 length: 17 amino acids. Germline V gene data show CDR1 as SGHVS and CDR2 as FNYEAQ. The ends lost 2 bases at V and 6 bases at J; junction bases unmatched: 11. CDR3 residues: CASSLTLAGTPPNEQFF. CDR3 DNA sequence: TGTGCCAGCAGCTTAACCCTAGCGGGGACCCCCCCCAATGAGCAGTTCTTC.

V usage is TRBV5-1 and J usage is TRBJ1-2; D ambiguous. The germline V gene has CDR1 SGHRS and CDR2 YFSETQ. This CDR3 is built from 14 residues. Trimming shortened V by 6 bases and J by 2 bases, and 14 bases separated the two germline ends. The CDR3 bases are TGCGCCAGCACCCCTAATATACGAAACTATGGCTACACCTTC. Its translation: CASTPNIRNYGYTF. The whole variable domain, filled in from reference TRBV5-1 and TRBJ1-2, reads KAGVTQTPRYLIKTRGQQVTLSCSPISGHRSVSWYQQTPGQGLQFLFEYFSETQRNKGNFPGRFSGRQFSNSRSEMNVSTLELGDSALYLCASTPNIRNYGYTFGSGTRLTVV.

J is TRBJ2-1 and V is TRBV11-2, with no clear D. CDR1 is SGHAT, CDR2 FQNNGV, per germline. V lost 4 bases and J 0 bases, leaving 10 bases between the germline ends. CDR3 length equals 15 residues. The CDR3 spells CASSYYRSSYNEQFF. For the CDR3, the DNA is TGTGCCAGCAGCTATTACCGCAGCTCCTACAATGAGCAGTTCTTC.

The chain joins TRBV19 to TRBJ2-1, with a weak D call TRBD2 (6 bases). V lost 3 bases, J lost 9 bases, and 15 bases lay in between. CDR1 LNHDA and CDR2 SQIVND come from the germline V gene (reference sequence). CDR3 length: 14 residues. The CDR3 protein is CASSIESSVLEQFF. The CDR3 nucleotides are TGTGCCAGTAGTATTGAGTCTAGCGTTCTTGAGCAGTTCTTC.

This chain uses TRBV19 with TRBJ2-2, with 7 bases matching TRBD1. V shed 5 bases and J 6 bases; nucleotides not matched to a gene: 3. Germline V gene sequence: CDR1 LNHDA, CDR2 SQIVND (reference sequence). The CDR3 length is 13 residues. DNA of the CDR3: TGTGCCAGTAGTGACAGGGTGGCCGGGGAGCTGTTTTTT. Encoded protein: CASSDRVAGELFF.

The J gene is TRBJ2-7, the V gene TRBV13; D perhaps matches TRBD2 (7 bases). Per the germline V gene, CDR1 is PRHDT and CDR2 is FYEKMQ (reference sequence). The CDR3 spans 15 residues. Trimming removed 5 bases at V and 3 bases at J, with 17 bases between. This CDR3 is CASSQGPSGIYEQYF. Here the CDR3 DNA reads TGTGCCAGCAGCCAGGGGCCAAGCGGGATCTACGAGCAGTACTTC. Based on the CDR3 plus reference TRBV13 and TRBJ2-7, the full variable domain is AAGVIQSPRHLIKEKRETATLKCYPIPRHDTVYWYQQGPGQDPQFLISFYEKMQSDKGSIPDRFSAQQFSDYHSELNMSSLELGDSALYFCASSQGPSGIYEQYFGPGTRLTVT.

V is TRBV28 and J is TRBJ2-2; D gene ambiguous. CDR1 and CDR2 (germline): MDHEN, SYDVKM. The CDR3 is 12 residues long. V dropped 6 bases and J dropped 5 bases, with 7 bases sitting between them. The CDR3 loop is CASRPQTGELFF. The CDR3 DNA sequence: TGTGCCAGCAGACCACAGACCGGGGAGCTGTTTTTT.

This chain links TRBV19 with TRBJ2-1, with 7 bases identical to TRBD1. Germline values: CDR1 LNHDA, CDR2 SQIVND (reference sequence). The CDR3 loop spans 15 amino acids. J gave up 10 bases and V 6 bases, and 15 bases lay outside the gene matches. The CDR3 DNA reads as TGTGCCAGTAGCCCCCCCCACACAGGGGCAGGGGAGCAGTTCTTC. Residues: CASSPPHTGAGEQFF.

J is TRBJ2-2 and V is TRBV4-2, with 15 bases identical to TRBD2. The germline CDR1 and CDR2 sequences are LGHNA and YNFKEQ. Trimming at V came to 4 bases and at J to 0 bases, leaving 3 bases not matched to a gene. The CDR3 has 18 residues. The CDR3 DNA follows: TGTGCCAGCAGCCGGACTAGCGGGAGGGGCCCGAACACCGGGGAGCTGTTTTTT. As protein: CASSRTSGRGPNTGELFF.

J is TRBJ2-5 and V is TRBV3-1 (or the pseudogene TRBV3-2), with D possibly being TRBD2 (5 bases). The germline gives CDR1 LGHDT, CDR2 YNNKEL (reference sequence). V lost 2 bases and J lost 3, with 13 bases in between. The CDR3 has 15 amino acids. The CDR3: CASSQLDSQEETQYF. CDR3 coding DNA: TGTGCCAGCAGCCAATTGGACTCTCAAGAAGAGACCCAGTACTTC.

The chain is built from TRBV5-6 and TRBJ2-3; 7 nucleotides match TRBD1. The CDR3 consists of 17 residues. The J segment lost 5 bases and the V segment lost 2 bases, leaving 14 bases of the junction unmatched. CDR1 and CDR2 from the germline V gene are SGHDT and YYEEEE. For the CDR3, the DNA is TGTGCCAGCAGCTTCTTAAGGACAGGAGCCATCGTAGATACGCAGTATTTT. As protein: CASSFLRTGAIVDTQYF. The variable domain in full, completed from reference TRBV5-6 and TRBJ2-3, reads DAGVTQSPTHLIKTRGQQVTLRCSPKSGHDTVSWYQQALGQGPQFIFQYYEEEERQRGNFPDRFSGHQFPNYSSELNVNALLLGDSALYLCASSFLRTGAIVDTQYFGPGTRLTVL.

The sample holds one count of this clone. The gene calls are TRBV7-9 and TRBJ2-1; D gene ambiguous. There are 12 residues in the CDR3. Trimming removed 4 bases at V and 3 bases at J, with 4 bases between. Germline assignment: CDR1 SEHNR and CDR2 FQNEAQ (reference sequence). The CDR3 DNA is TGTGCCAGCAGCTCCGGCTACAATGAGCAGTTCTTC. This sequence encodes CASSSGYNEQFF. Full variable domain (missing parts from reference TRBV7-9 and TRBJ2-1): DTGVSQNPRHKITKRGQNVTFRCDPISEHNRLYWYRQTLGQGPEFLTYFQNEAQLEKSRLLSDRFSAERPKGSFSTLEIQRTEQGDSAMYLCASSSGYNEQFFGPGTRLTVL.

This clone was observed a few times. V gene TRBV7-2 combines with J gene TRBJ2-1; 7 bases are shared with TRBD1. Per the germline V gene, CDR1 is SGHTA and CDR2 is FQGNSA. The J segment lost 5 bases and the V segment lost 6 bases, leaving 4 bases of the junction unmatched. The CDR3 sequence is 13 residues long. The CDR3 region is CASSGQANNEQFF. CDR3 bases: TGTGCCAGCAGTGGACAGGCAAACAATGAGCAGTTCTTC.

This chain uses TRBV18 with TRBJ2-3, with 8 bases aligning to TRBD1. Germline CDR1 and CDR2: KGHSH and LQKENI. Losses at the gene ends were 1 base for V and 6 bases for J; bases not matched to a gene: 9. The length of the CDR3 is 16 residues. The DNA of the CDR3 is TGTGCCAGCTCACCACTGCGCGCAGGGGGCCTGGATACGCAGTATTTT. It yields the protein CASSPLRAGGLDTQYF.

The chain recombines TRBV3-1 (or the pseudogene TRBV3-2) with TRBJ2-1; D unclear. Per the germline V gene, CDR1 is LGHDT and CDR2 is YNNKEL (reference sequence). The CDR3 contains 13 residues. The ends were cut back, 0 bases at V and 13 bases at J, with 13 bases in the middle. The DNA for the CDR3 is TGTGCCAGCAGCCAAGATACTCTGGTGGTTCAGTTCTTC. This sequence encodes CASSQDTLVVQFF.

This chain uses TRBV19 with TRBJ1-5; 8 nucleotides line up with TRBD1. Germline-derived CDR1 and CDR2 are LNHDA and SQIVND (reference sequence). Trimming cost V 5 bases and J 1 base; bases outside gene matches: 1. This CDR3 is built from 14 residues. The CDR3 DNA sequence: TGTGCCAGTAGTTGGGACAGGAGCAATCAGCCCCAGCATTTT. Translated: CASSWDRSNQPQHF.

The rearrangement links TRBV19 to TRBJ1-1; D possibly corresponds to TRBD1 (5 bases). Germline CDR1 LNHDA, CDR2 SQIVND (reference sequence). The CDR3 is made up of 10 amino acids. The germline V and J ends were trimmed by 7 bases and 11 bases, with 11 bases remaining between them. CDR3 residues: CASMAGRAFF. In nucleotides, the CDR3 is TGTGCCAGTATGGCAGGGAGGGCTTTCTTT.